Sequencing of this TCR beta chain was carried out in a study of blood T cell repertoires in COVID-19. The table came from immunoSEQ multiplex PCR; TCRdb's copy has only in-frame clones and leaves some out. The sample has 200,000 to 250,000 clones; about 83% are singletons. Trimming took off 5 bases at V and 5 bases at J, with 18 bases between the two ends. This CDR3 region has 15 residues. Germline lookup yields CDR1 KGHSH and CDR2 LQKENI. The V call is TRBV18, the J call TRBJ1-1; the D gene is possibly TRBD1 (5 bases). The sequenced sample was peripheral blood. This receptor was obtained from a man aged 50 to 60 with acute or convalescent COVID-19. DNA of the CDR3: TGTGCCAGCTCATCAAACACCCTCGGGGGTACTGAAGCTTTCTTT. It codes for CASSSNTLGGTEAFF.